The entry below gives a single TCR beta chain sequence along with its context. Its antigen target is currently unknown. No per-base quality is available; no much larger clone lies one base away. This record belongs to a study of T cell clonotyping in hematopoietic cell transplantation (dated by TCRdb to the early 2020s). Regarding the study in general: The study collected over a hundred blood samples from approximately 35 consecutive transplant recipients and their related donors. Patient recruitment ran from late 2015 to early 2017, and follow-up continued until late 2020 or death. The paper as a whole reports these results and caveats: Donor and pretransplant recipient Inverse Simpson Index values predicted broader posttransplant TCR repertoire diversity. The sample size was limited, and CD4 and CD8 repertoire contributions could not be separated because cells were not sorted. Recipient TCR diversity fell after transplant, with pathologically expanded clonotypes rising progressively from day 30 to day 180. Recipient repertoires showed only a small fraction of overlap with donor repertoires, and over 97% appeared de novo at the given depth.

Blood samples for TCR beta sequencing were provided by related transplant donors. Using Nuclei Lysis Solution, genomic DNA was extracted from unfractionated peripheral blood mononuclear cells that were either fresh or cryopreserved. The immunoSEQ assay, a bias-controlled multiplex PCR with V- and J-specific primers, was used to amplify TCR beta CDR3 regions from genomic DNA. A second PCR step added a proprietary barcode and Illumina adapter sequences to the CDR3 amplicons. An Illumina MiSeq instrument was used for sequencing of the CDR3 libraries. As for how the authors treated the data: immunoSEQ Analyzer 3.0 was used for export and quality control, with R Bioconductor and Immunarch used for downstream analyses. Only productive rearrangements in the normalized downsampled data set were used to calculate repertoire metrics. Pathologically expanded clonotypes were defined as those larger than 5 templates in the normalized cohort. Repertoire diversity was measured with the Inverse Simpson Index. To capture all clonotypes, CMV-specificity analyses were performed on the non-normalized data set. Entries here come from immuneACCESS through TCRdb and include only in-frame sequences with V and J called. Some clones fail to appear in such tables; in the studies checked, an unresolved V gene covers under half of the shortfall, and the cause of the remainder is unknown. V, J and clone size are taken as reported in that table, and D and trimming were inferred from the DNA itself. Recorded for this sample are some 40,000 clones; approximately 95% of them occurred a single time. 0.95% of the sample belongs to the ten largest clones.

The V end gives up 4 bases and the J end 5 bases, leaving 13 bases in the junction not matched to a gene. CDR1 and CDR2, per the germline V gene, are SGHNT and YENEEA. The CDR3 numbers 16 residues from cysteine through phenylalanine. Only CDR3 DNA is held: 48 bases, read in frame from base 1. The TCR was taken from a man between 25 and 39 years old in good health. Some clones in this sample may be carry-over from other donors' samples. The chain couples TRBV11-3 to TRBJ1-1, and 7 junction bases match TRBD1. Material: peripheral blood mononuclear cells. The sequence in DNA is TGTGCCAGCAGCTCCCGGACAGGCCGGGGGGATACTGAAGCTTTCTTT. This encodes CASSSRTGRGDTEAFF.